Listed below are T cell receptor beta chains from one sample, sequenced in a study of blood T cell repertoires in COVID-19. This table comes from immunoSEQ multiplex PCR, and its TCRdb copy is limited to in-frame clones, with some not included. In the table there are 160,000 or so clones, about four fifths of which are singletons. The specimen sequenced was PBMCs or T cells enriched from blood (not recorded which). These receptors all come from a woman aged 55-69 years who had recovered from COVID-19. The CDR3 runs from the conserved cysteine through the conserved F or W. The order of the fields is D gene, J gene, V gene, clone size, CDR3 protein, CDR3 DNA. The D gene is left open where the match is weak. Only part of the rows carry a size: once, few, many, or a class if the clone is expanded.

>TRBD1|TRBJ1-2|TRBV29-1|NA
CSVAPETGSGYTF
TGCAGCGTTGCTCCGGAGACAGGGTCCGGCTACACCTTC
>NA|TRBJ1-3|TRBV30|NA
CAWSVRESSGNTIYF
TGTGCCTGGAGTGTACGGGAGAGCTCTGGAAACACCATATATTTT
>NA|TRBJ1-2|TRBV12-3/TRBV12-4|NA
CASSMTVYGYTF
TGTGCCAGCAGTATGACAGTCTATGGCTACACCTTC
>NA|TRBJ2-2|TRBV5-1|NA
CASSFTTGPTHTGELFF
TGCGCCAGCAGCTTCACAACTGGGCCCACCCACACCGGGGAGCTGTTTTTT
>NA|TRBJ2-2|TRBV12-3/TRBV12-4|NA
CASSAVSTGELFF
TGTGCCAGCAGTGCAGTATCCACCGGGGAGCTGTTTTTT
>NA|TRBJ1-6|TRBV18|NA
CASSPTVSMDNSPLHF
TGTGCCAGCTCACCGACAGTATCTATGGATAATTCACCCCTCCACTTT
>TRBD2|TRBJ2-1|TRBV11-3|NA
CASSLGAGGGSDEQFF
TGTGCCAGCAGCTTAGGAGCTGGCGGGGGGTCCGATGAGCAGTTCTTC
>NA|TRBJ2-3|TRBV9|few
CASSVAGGGTDTQYF
TGTGCCAGCAGCGTAGCGGGGGGCGGGACAGATACGCAGTATTTT
>TRBD1|TRBJ2-4|TRBV7-9|NA
CASSPRGTARAKNIQYF
TGTGCCAGCAGCCCCCGTGGGACAGCGAGAGCCAAAAACATTCAGTACTTC
>NA|TRBJ1-1|TRBV9|NA
CASSLSTGWNTEAFF
TGTGCCAGCAGCCTAAGTACAGGGTGGAACACTGAAGCTTTCTTT
>NA|TRBJ2-1|TRBV14|NA
CASSQPPDPFRGNEQFF
TGTGCCAGCAGCCAACCCCCGGACCCCTTTCGGGGCAATGAGCAGTTCTTC
>TRBD1|TRBJ2-7|TRBV19|few
CASSTDRDEQYF
TGTGCCAGTAGTACGGACAGGGACGAGCAGTACTTC
>NA|TRBJ2-5|TRBV27|NA
CASSPGPRRVETQYF
TGTGCCAGCAGTCCCGGACCTCGGAGGGTGGAGACCCAGTACTTC
>TRBD1|TRBJ1-2|TRBV4-1|NA
CASSQVTGNYGYTF
TGCGCCAGCAGCCAAGTGACAGGGAACTATGGCTACACCTTC
>NA|TRBJ1-2|TRBV18|NA
CASSPPSRLNYGYTF
TGTGCCAGCTCACCACCCAGCAGGCTGAACTATGGCTACACCTTC
>TRBD2|TRBJ2-7|TRBV18|NA
CASSPNGGNEQYF
TGTGCCAGCTCACCAAACGGGGGGAACGAGCAGTACTTC
>TRBD1|TRBJ1-1|TRBV27|NA
CASRGDRWENTEAFF
TGTGCCAGCAGGGGGGACAGGTGGGAAAACACTGAAGCTTTCTTT
>NA|TRBJ2-7|TRBV10-3|NA
CAISVLAGDYEQYF
TGTGCCATCAGTGTCCTAGCAGGGGACTACGAGCAGTACTTC
>TRBD2|TRBJ2-1|TRBV30|NA
CARSTGGKTLSYNEQFF
TGTGCCCGTTCTACGGGGGGTAAAACGCTCTCCTACAATGAGCAGTTCTTC
>TRBD2|TRBJ2-1|TRBV11-2|NA
CASSPTSGGNEQFF
TGTGCCAGCAGCCCGACTAGCGGGGGCAATGAGCAGTTCTTC
>NA|TRBJ2-7|TRBV7-2|NA
CASSFEYEQYF
TGTGCCAGCAGCTTTGAGTACGAGCAGTACTTC
>NA|TRBJ1-1|TRBV5-1|NA
CASSPWGQEAFF
TGCGCCAGCAGCCCTTGGGGCCAAGAAGCTTTCTTT
>NA|TRBJ1-1|TRBV6-1|NA
CASSDRNTEAFF
TGTGCCAGCAGTGACAGGAACACTGAAGCTTTCTTT
>TRBD1|TRBJ1-2|TRBV3-1/TRBV3-2|few
CASSPTGSSNYGYTF
TGTGCCAGCAGCCCGACAGGGTCATCTAACTATGGCTACACCTTC
>NA|TRBJ2-5|TRBV4-2|NA
CASSQIPFRGPTETQYF
TGTGCCAGCAGCCAGATTCCATTCCGAGGCCCGACAGAGACCCAGTACTTC
>NA|TRBJ1-2|TRBV3-1/TRBV3-2|NA
CASSLGYSTGTGYTF
TGTGCCAGCAGCCTAGGTTATTCGACAGGAACTGGCTACACCTTC
>NA|TRBJ1-5|TRBV6-1|NA
CASSEGSGEEQPQHF
TGTGCCAGCAGTGAAGGGAGCGGGGAGGAGCAGCCCCAGCATTTT
>NA|TRBJ2-7|TRBV27|NA
CASSPSAGVDEQYF
TGTGCCAGCAGTCCCTCCGCAGGGGTCGACGAGCAGTACTTC
>NA|TRBJ1-5|TRBV7-6|NA
CASSLAGEGKPQHF
TGTGCCAGCAGCTTAGCCGGGGAGGGGAAGCCCCAGCATTTT
>TRBD1|TRBJ1-6|TRBV25-1|NA
CASSDQGATPLHF
TGTGCCAGCAGTGATCAGGGGGCAACACCCCTCCACTTT
>NA|TRBJ2-7|TRBV25-1|NA
CASSGADRRAHF
TGTGCCAGCAGTGGAGCCGACAGACGGGCTCACTTC
>TRBD1|TRBJ2-2|TRBV19|NA
CASRNRGATNTGELFF
TGTGCCAGTAGAAACAGGGGGGCTACGAACACCGGGGAGCTGTTTTTT
>NA|TRBJ2-5|TRBV7-2|NA
CASSLEDYAETQYF
TGTGCCAGCAGCTTAGAAGACTACGCGGAGACCCAGTACTTC
>NA|TRBJ2-5|TRBV30|once
CAWSRTDQKETQYF
TGTGCCTGGAGTCGGACTGACCAAAAAGAGACCCAGTACTTC
>TRBD2|TRBJ2-3|TRBV5-6|NA
CASTHTSGGYSTDTQYF
TGTGCCAGCACCCACACTAGCGGGGGGTACAGCACAGATACGCAGTATTTT
>NA|TRBJ2-2|TRBV7-8|few
CASSPKGGVFTGELFF
TGTGCCAGCAGCCCCAAAGGGGGGGTATTCACCGGGGAGCTGTTTTTT
>NA|TRBJ2-3|TRBV5-1|NA
CASSPGEDTQYF
TGCGCCAGCAGCCCAGGTGAAGATACGCAGTATTTT
>TRBD1|TRBJ1-3|TRBV9|NA
CASSSLNRGYSGNTIYF
TGTGCCAGCAGCTCCTTAAACAGGGGGTACTCTGGAAACACCATATATTTT
>NA|TRBJ1-5|TRBV3-1/TRBV3-2|NA
CASSPRSGYQPQHF
TGTGCCAGCAGCCCTAGGAGTGGATATCAGCCCCAGCATTTT
>TRBD1|TRBJ2-7|TRBV24-1|NA
CATSDSGTGLTEQYF
TGTGCCACCAGTGACTCAGGGACAGGACTAACCGAGCAGTACTTC